The rows below give T cell receptor beta chains drawn from one sample of a study of shared clonotypes between healthy human individuals. Here immunoSEQ multiplex PCR was the method, and the copy in TCRdb shows in-frame clones only, minus some. The sample includes about 2.1 million clones, 90% to 95% seen only once; the top ten take about 1.7%. Sequencing was performed on naive CD8+ T cells from PBMCs. These receptors were taken from a man younger than 35 in good health. Some clones in this sample may be carry-over from other donors' samples. The CDR3 runs from the conserved cysteine through the conserved F or W. A D gene is named only where the DNA matches it firmly. Size is stated for part of the rows, as once, few or many counts, or as a class when the clone is expanded.

TRBJ2-7 | - | TRBV5-6 | - | CASSWGRGYEQYF | TGTGCCAGCAGCTGGGGACGGGGATACGAGCAGTACTTC
TRBJ2-6 | - | TRBV5-1 | - | CASSPGARDPGANVLTF | TGCGCCAGCAGCCCCGGCGCCAGAGACCCTGGGGCCAACGTCCTGACTTTC
TRBJ1-1 | - | TRBV29-1 | TRBD1 | CSVEDRRQGSPNTEAFF | TGCAGCGTTGAAGATCGTCGACAGGGCTCACCGAACACTGAAGCTTTCTTT
TRBJ2-7 | - | TRBV11-2 | - | CASSPLPGEQYF | TGTGCCAGCAGCCCCCTCCCGGGGGAGCAGTACTTC
TRBJ2-2 | - | TRBV28 | - | CASSLWTDYNTGELFF | TGTGCCAGCAGTTTGTGGACAGACTATAACACCGGGGAGCTGTTTTTT
TRBJ1-1 | few | TRBV27 | TRBD1 | CASSSGQGNGEAFF | TGTGCCAGCTCCTCCGGACAGGGGAACGGTGAAGCTTTCTTT
TRBJ2-2 | - | TRBV18 | - | CASSPPFGGELFF | TGTGCCAGCTCACCACCGTTCGGCGGGGAGCTGTTTTTT
TRBJ1-1 | - | TRBV9 | TRBD1 | CASSEGQGGTEAFF | TGTGCCAGCAGCGAGGGACAGGGTGGGACTGAAGCTTTCTTT
TRBJ2-7 | - | TRBV6-1 | - | CASSEDGGRFSYEQYF | TGTGCCAGCAGTGAAGATGGAGGGAGGTTCTCTTACGAGCAGTACTTC
TRBJ2-7 | - | TRBV10-3 | - | CAISESIRDKGYEQYF | TGTGCCATCAGTGAGTCGATAAGGGATAAGGGCTACGAGCAGTACTTC
TRBJ2-3 | - | TRBV9 | TRBD2 | CASNPRRAGETDTQYF | TGTGCCAGCAACCCTAGGCGGGCGGGAGAGACAGATACGCAGTATTTT
TRBJ2-5 | - | TRBV29-1 | TRBD2 | CSVVVAGGPLRETQYF | TGCAGCGTTGTGGTAGCGGGAGGTCCCCTGAGGGAGACCCAGTACTTC
TRBJ1-2 | - | TRBV27 | TRBD1 | CASRLRQGPTYGYTF | TGTGCCAGCAGACTTCGACAGGGACCAACCTATGGCTACACCTTC
TRBJ2-1 | - | TRBV7-9 | - | CASSLGSGSHNEQFF | TGTGCCAGCAGCTTAGGAAGCGGATCTCACAATGAGCAGTTCTTC
TRBJ1-1 | - | TRBV7-3 | - | CASSLIGGMDTEAFF | TGTGCCAGCAGTCTAATCGGGGGGATGGACACTGAAGCTTTCTTT
TRBJ1-1 | few | TRBV7-2 | - | CASSLARAEAFF | TGTGCCAGCAGCTTAGCGAGGGCTGAAGCTTTCTTT
TRBJ1-1 | - | TRBV27 | - | CASRYRDKSTEAFF | TGTGCCAGCAGATACCGGGACAAGAGCACTGAAGCTTTCTTT
TRBJ2-3 | - | TRBV7-9 | TRBD2 | CASSGSSGTSGSSYTQYF | TGTGCCAGCAGCGGGTCGTCCGGGACTAGCGGGAGTTCCTATACGCAGTATTTT
TRBJ2-6 | - | TRBV10-3 | - | CAISETPLSGANVLTF | TGTGCCATCAGTGAAACACCGCTCTCTGGGGCCAACGTCCTGACTTTC
TRBJ2-1 | - | TRBV5-1 | TRBD1 | CASSLEGQGAFNEQFF | TGCGCCAGCAGCTTGGAGGGACAGGGGGCATTCAATGAGCAGTTCTTC
TRBJ2-1 | - | TRBV27 | TRBD2 | CASSSGLAVHNEQFF | TGTGCCAGCAGTTCGGGACTAGCGGTCCACAATGAGCAGTTCTTC
TRBJ1-3 | - | TRBV4-2 | - | CASSQEEGRGNTIYF | TGTGCCAGCAGCCAAGAGGAAGGGAGAGGAAACACCATATATTTT
TRBJ2-1 | - | TRBV19 | - | CASSIAADGSVDEQFF | TGTGCCAGTAGTATAGCCGCGGACGGGTCGGTCGATGAGCAGTTCTTC
TRBJ1-1 | - | TRBV28 | - | CASSLAVIVTEAFF | TGTGCCAGCAGTTTAGCGGTTATAGTCACTGAAGCTTTCTTT
TRBJ2-5 | - | TRBV11-2 | - | CASSPVLAVQETQYF | TGTGCCAGCAGCCCGGTTTTGGCCGTCCAAGAGACCCAGTACTTC
TRBJ2-3 | - | TRBV15 | TRBD2 | CATSRVLAGTDTQYF | TGTGCCACCAGCAGAGTACTAGCGGGAACAGATACGCAGTATTTT
TRBJ2-7 | - | TRBV28 | TRBD2 | CASSFKTASGRSYEQYF | TGTGCCAGCAGTTTTAAAACGGCTAGCGGGCGCTCCTACGAGCAGTACTTC
TRBJ2-3 | - | TRBV29-1 | - | CSAPTHRGTDTQYF | TGCAGCGCTCCGACTCATAGGGGGACAGATACGCAGTATTTT
TRBJ2-7 | - | TRBV11-3 | TRBD1 | CASSTRATGDYEQYF | TGTGCCAGCAGCACAAGAGCGACAGGGGACTACGAGCAGTACTTC
TRBJ1-5 | - | TRBV10-2 | TRBD1 | CASRGQGAQPQHF | TGCGCCAGCAGGGGACAGGGAGCCCAGCCCCAGCATTTT
TRBJ2-7 | - | TRBV6-7 | - | CASGFPGQAQQYF | TGTGCCAGCGGGTTTCCAGGGCAAGCTCAGCAGTACTTC
TRBJ2-7 | once | TRBV4-2 | - | CASSQEDRSSYEQYF | TGTGCCAGCAGCCAAGAGGACAGAAGCTCCTACGAGCAGTACTTC
TRBJ1-3 | once | TRBV4-1 | - | CASSQVRRDTIYF | TGCGCCAGCAGCCAAGTACGGAGAGACACCATATATTTT
TRBJ1-5 | - | TRBV19 | - | CASSIEDWGNQPQHF | TGTGCCAGTAGTATTGAAGATTGGGGCAATCAGCCCCAGCATTTT
TRBJ1-5 | - | TRBV15 | - | CATRGGVYSNQPQHF | TGTGCCACCAGGGGGGGGGTCTATAGCAATCAGCCCCAGCATTTT
TRBJ2-7 | once | TRBV7-7 | - | CASSLLPSSAEQYF | TGTGCCAGCAGCTTACTCCCCTCCAGCGCCGAGCAGTACTTC
TRBJ1-2 | - | TRBV27 | - | CASSLIRGDGGYTF | TGTGCCAGCAGTTTAATTCGGGGAGACGGCGGCTACACCTTC
TRBJ2-1 | - | TRBV11-2 | TRBD2 | CASTHGGMKGDEQFF | TGTGCCAGCACCCACGGGGGGATGAAAGGCGATGAGCAGTTCTTC
TRBJ1-3 | - | TRBV6-1 | - | CATKDSVGSGNTIYF | TGTGCCACCAAGGACTCGGTGGGATCTGGAAACACCATATATTTT
TRBJ1-2 | - | TRBV7-9 | - | CASSSDSFGYTF | TGTGCCAGCAGTTCTGACAGTTTTGGCTACACCTTC
TRBJ2-3 | - | TRBV28 | TRBD2 | CASSSIASGTDTDTQYF | TGTGCCAGCAGTTCCATAGCGAGCGGGACCGACACAGATACGCAGTATTTT
TRBJ2-1 | - | TRBV11-2 | TRBD2 | CASSLGPTSGSNEQFF | TGTGCCAGCAGCTTAGGCCCTACTAGCGGTTCCAATGAGCAGTTCTTC